This T cell receptor beta chain was recovered during a study of blood T cell repertoires in COVID-19 (dated by TCRdb to about 2020). Regarding the research as a whole: Collaborator samples came from the United States, Italy and Spain and covered acute and convalescent phases of COVID-19. A freely available public database, intended as a resource for researchers studying the immune response to SARS-CoV-2, is where the repertoires were released. The dataset comprised deeply sampled blood TCRbeta repertoires from subjects exposed to, actively infected with, or recovered from COVID-19. The samples were drawn from two sources: the first 160 participants of the ongoing ImmuneRACE study, and 1,200 or so subjects contributed by 6 global collaborators. The material from the prospective study consisted of cDNA or gDNA derived from T cells, B-cell-depleted T cells, or PBMCs. The sample metadata nearly always contained a de-identified subject ID, COVID-19 status, age in years and sex. Where HLA class I and class II types were available, the types were taken from metadata supplied by the sample provider, not from assay-based typing.

The CDR3 runs 12 residues from the cysteine to the valine. Only the CDR3 DNA stays, 36 bases, in frame from base 1. V drops 5 bases and J drops 2 bases, leaving 7 bases in between. For CDR1 and CDR2, the germline V gene lists MDHEN and SYDVKM. In the prospective study, participants were roughly 18 to 100 years old, resided in 25 or so geographic areas of the United States, and were enrolled through a virtual design. In the prospective study, cohorts were assigned on the basis of participant-reported clinical history obtained from a screening survey and a study questionnaire. Exposed participants were defined as having been in contact with someone with a PCR-confirmed or clinician-diagnosed COVID-19 case within 2 weeks of study entry. In the prospective study, mobile phlebotomists collected whole blood, serum and a nasopharyngeal or oropharyngeal swab from each participant. Prospective study participants could optionally give additional blood draws and questionnaires over a roughly two-month period. Before DNA extraction, blood samples from the prospective study were shipped at room temperature or frozen.

General conclusions and limits of the study: The quantity of clinical and demographic metadata differed by source and by participant and was supplied without curation.

Remarks on this clone: This clone's antigen is unknown. Base qualities are missing; no much larger clone stands one base away.

TCRbeta CDR3 regions were amplified from genomic DNA by means of the immunoSEQ Assay, a bias-controlled multiplex PCR. On the study's bioinformatics: The number of nucleated cells in each sample was estimated by amplification of reference gene primers within the assay. Sequence reads were collapsed and filtered to measure the absolute abundance of every unique TCRbeta CDR3 rearrangement. For each sample, productive Simpson clonality was calculated as the square root of Simpson's diversity index across productive rearrangements. TCRdb carries this immuneACCESS record with in-frame sequences only. Its versions omit some clonotypes, under half of them owing to an unresolved V gene in the studies checked, with the rest unexplained. The DNA gave D and trimming, while V, J and clone size come from that table. This sample lists around 250,000 clones; 80% to 90% were detected once. Just over 0.85% of the sample goes to the ten largest clones.

The chain joins TRBV28 to TRBJ2-7; the D gene lacks a confident call. The TCR was taken from a man in his fifties who had been exposed to COVID-19. Material for sequencing was PBMCs or T cells enriched from blood (not recorded which). The CDR3 region has the sequence CASSHPPYEQYV. The bases are TGTGCCAGCAGTCATCCCCCCTACGAGCAGTACGTC.